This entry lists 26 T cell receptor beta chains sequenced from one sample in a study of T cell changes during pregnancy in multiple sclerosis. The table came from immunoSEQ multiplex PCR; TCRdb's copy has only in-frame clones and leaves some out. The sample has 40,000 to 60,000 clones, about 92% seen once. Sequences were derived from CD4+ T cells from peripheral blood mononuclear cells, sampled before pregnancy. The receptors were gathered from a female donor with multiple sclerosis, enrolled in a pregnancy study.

The CDR3 DNA sequence: TGTGCCTGGAGCGAGGGACTTGGCTACACCTTC. It translates to CAWSEGLGYTF. The rearrangement uses TRBV30 and TRBJ1-2; the D gene is possibly TRBD1 (5 bases). Germline lookup yields CDR1 GTSNPN and CDR2 SVGIG (reference sequence). The CDR3 length is 11 residues. The germline V and J ends were trimmed by 3 bases and 7 bases, with 9 bases remaining between them.

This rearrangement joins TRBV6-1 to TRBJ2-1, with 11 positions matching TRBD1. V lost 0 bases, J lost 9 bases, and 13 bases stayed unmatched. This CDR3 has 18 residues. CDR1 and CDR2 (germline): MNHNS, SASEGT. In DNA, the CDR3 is TGTGCCAGCAGTGAAGCGGGTGCGGGGACAGGGGGAAGGGGTGAGCAGTTCTTC. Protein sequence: CASSEAGAGTGGRGEQFF.

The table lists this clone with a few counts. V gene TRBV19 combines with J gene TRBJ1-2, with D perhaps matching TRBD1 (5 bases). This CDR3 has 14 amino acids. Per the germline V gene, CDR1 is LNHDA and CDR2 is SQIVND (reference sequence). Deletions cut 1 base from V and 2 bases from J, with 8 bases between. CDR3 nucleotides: TGTGCCAGTAGTATAGTCTACAGGAACTATGGCTACACCTTC. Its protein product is CASSIVYRNYGYTF.

The CDR3 DNA reads as TGTGCCAGCAGCCGGGACAGATTGAGCAATCAGCCCCAGCATTTT. Translating gives CASSRDRLSNQPQHF. The gene calls are TRBV27 and TRBJ1-5, with 7 bases aligning to TRBD1. This CDR3 region has 15 residues. Unmatched junction bases numbered 6, after V lost 6 bases and J lost 1 base. The germline V gene encodes CDR1 MNHEY and CDR2 SMNVEV (reference sequence).

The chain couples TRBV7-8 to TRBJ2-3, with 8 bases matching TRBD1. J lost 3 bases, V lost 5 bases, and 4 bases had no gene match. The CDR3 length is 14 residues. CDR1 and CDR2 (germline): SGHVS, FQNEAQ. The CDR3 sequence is CASSRYRGTDTQYF. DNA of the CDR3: TGTGCCAGCAGCCGATACAGGGGGACAGATACGCAGTATTTT.

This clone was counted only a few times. CDR3 sequence: CASRGVLVNTEAFF. The DNA of the CDR3 is TGCGCCAGCAGAGGAGTATTGGTGAACACTGAAGCTTTCTTT. The chain joins TRBV4-1 to TRBJ1-1; D is undetermined. CDR3 length: 14 amino acids. Trimming left V 6 bases short and J 0 bases short, with 11 bases between. Germline loops: CDR1 MGHRA, CDR2 YSYEKL.

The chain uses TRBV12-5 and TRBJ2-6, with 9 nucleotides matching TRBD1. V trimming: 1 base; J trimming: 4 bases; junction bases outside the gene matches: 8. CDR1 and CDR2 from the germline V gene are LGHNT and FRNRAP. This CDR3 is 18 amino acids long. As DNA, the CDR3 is TGTGCTAGTGGTTTGGCAACACAGGGGGCGCCGGGGGCCAACGTCCTGACTTTC. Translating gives CASGLATQGAPGANVLTF.

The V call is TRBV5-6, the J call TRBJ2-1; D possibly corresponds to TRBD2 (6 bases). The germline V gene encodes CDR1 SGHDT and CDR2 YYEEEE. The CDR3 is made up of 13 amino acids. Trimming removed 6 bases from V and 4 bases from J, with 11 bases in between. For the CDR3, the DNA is TGTGCCAGCATTCGGGCGGGATACAATGAGCAGTTCTTC. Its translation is CASIRAGYNEQFF.

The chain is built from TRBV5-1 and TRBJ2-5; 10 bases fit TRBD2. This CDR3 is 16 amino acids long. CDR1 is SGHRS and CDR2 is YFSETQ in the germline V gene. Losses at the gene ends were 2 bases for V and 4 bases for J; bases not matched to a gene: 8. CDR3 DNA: TGCGCCAGCAGCTTAGGGACTAGCGAAGAGGGAGAGACCCAGTACTTC. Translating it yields CASSLGTSEEGETQYF.

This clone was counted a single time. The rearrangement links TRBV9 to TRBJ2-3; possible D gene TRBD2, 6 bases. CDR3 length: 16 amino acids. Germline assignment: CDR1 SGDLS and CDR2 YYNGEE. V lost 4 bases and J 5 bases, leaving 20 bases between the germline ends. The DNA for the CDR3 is TGTGCCAGCAGCCCGTGGGGAGCGGGCGTAAAAGATACGCAGTATTTT. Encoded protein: CASSPWGAGVKDTQYF.

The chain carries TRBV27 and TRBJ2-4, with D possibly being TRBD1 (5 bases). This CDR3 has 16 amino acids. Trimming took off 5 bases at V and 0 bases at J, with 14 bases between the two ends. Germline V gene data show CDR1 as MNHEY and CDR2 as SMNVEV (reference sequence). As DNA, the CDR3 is TGTGCCAGCAGTCCCCTAGACAGCTTAGCCAAAAACATTCAGTACTTC. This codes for CASSPLDSLAKNIQYF.

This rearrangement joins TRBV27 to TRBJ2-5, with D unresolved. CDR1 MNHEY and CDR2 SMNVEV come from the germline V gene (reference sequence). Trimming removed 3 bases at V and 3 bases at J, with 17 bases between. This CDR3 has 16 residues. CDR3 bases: TGTGCCAGCAGTTTTAAGGTGCCTCAGGCAGAAGAGACCCAGTACTTC. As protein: CASSFKVPQAEETQYF.

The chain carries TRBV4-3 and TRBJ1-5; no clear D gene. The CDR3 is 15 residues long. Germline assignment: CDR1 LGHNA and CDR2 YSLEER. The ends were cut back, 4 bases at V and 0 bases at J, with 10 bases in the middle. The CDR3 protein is CASSPELFSNQPQHF. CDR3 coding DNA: TGCGCCAGCAGCCCCGAGCTTTTTAGCAATCAGCCCCAGCATTTT.

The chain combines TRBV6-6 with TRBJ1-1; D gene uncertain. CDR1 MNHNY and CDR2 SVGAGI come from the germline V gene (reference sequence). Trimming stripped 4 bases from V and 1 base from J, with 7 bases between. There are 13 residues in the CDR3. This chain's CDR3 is CASSSKPNTEAFF. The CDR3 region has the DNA TGTGCCAGCAGTTCTAAACCGAACACTGAAGCTTTCTTT.

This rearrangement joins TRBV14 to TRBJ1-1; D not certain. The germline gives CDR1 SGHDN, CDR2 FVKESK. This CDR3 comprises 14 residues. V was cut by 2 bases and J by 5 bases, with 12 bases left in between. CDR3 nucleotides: TGTGCCAGCAGCCAAATCGCGGGGAGGACTGAAGCTTTCTTT. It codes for CASSQIAGRTEAFF.

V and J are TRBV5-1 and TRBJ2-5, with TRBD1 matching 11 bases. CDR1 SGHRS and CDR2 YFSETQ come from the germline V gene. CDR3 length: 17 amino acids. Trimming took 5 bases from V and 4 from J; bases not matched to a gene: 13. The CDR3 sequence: CASRPRGSGTGGETQYF. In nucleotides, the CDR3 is TGCGCCAGCAGGCCGAGGGGGTCCGGGACAGGGGGAGAGACCCAGTACTTC.

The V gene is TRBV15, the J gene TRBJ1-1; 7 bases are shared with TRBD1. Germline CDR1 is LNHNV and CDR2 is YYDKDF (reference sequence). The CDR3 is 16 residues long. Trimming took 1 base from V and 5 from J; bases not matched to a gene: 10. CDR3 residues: CATSRGMTGSWTEAFF. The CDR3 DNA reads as TGTGCCACCAGCAGAGGGATGACAGGGTCTTGGACTGAAGCTTTCTTT.

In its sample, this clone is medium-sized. The CDR3 spells CASSTGTGAYGYTF. As DNA, the CDR3 is TGTGCCAGCAGTACCGGGACAGGGGCCTATGGCTACACCTTC. The V call is TRBV6-1, the J call TRBJ1-2, with 10 bases aligning to TRBD1. This CDR3 comprises 14 residues. The V gene's germline CDR1 is MNHNS and CDR2 SASEGT. V was clipped by 5 bases and J by 4 bases; unmatched bases: 4.

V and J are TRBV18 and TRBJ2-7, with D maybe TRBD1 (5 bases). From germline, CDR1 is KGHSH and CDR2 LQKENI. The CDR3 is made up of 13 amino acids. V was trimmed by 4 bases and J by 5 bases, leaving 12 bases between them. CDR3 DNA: TGTGCCAGCTCACTCCAGGGCCTCAACGAGCAGTACTTC. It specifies CASSLQGLNEQYF.

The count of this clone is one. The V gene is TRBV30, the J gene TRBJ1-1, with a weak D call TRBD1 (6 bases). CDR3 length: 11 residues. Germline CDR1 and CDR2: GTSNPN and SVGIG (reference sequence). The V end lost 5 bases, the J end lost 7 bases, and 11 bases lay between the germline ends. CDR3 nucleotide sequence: TGTGCCTGGGGTCCAGGGGATGAAGCTTTCTTT. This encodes CAWGPGDEAFF.

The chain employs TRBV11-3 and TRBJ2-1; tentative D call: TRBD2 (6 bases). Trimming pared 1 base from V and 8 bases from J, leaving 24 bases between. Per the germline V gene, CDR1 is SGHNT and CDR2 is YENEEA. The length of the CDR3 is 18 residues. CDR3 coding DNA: TGTGCCAGCAGCTTAGTACGGGTGCGGGGAGCAGGAAGTCATGAGCAGTTCTTC. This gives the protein CASSLVRVRGAGSHEQFF.

The CDR3 sequence is CASSFTGTTEQYF. In DNA, the CDR3 is TGTGCCAGCAGTTTCACCGGGACTACCGAGCAGTACTTC. The chain employs TRBV27 and TRBJ2-7, with 7 bases lining up with TRBD2. V lost 3 bases, J lost 6 bases, and 5 bases stayed unmatched. CDR1 is MNHEY, CDR2 SMNVEV, per germline (reference sequence). The CDR3 has 13 residues.

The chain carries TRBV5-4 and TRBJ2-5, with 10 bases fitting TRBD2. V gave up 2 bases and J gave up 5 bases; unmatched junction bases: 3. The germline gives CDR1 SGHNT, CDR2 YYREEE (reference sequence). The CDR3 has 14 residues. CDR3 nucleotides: TGTGCCAGCAGCTTAGCGGGAGGGCGGGAGACCCAGTACTTC. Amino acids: CASSLAGGRETQYF.

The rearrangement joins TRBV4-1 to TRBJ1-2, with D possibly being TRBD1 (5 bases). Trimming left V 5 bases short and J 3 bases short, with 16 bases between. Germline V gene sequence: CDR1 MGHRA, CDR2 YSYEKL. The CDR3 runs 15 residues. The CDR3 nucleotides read TGCGCCAGCAGCGGCTGGGCAGGGCCGTACTATGGCTACACCTTC. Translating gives CASSGWAGPYYGYTF.

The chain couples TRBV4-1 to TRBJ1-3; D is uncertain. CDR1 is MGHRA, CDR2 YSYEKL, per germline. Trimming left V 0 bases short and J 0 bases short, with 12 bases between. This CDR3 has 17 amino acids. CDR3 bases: TGCGCCAGCAGCCAAGAGAGGTCACCCCCCTCTGGAAACACCATATATTTT. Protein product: CASSQERSPPSGNTIYF.

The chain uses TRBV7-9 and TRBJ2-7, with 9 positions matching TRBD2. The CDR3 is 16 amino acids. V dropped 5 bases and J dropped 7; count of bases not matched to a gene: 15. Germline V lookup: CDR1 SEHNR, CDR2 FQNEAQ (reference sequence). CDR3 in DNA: TGTGCCAGCAGCCAAGGTGGGGCGGGAGGGGTGGGGGAGCAGTACTTC. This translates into CASSQGGAGGVGEQYF.